These 9 T cell receptor beta chains were sequenced from one sample in a study of blood T cell repertoires in COVID-19. Profiled with immunoSEQ multiplex PCR; TCRdb holds only in-frame clones, not every one. The table has fewer than 110,000 clones, 84% seen once. Material: peripheral blood. The receptors originated from a human donor in a cohort sampled during active or convalescent COVID-19.

The J gene is TRBJ2-7, the V gene TRBV18; D is possibly TRBD2 (6 bases). Trimming removed 5 bases from V and 0 bases from J, with 14 bases in between. In germline, CDR1 is KGHSH, CDR2 LQKENI. The CDR3 extends over 15 amino acids. The CDR3, as DNA: TGTGCCAGCTCAATATCGGGAGTCCTCTCCTACGAGCAGTACTTC. The encoded protein is CASSISGVLSYEQYF.

The rearrangement joins TRBV5-8 to TRBJ1-5; 7 positions agree with TRBD1. CDR3 size: 16 residues. V shed 4 bases, J shed 7 bases, and the junction held 14 bases outside the gene matches. Looked up from germline, CDR1 is SGHTS and CDR2 is YDEGEE. CDR3 coding DNA: TGTGCCAGCAGCCCGGGGATTAGGGGGCTCGGGCAGCCCCAGCATTTT. Protein product: CASSPGIRGLGQPQHF.

The gene calls are TRBV28 and TRBJ1-2, with D maybe TRBD1 (6 bases). In germline, CDR1 is MDHEN, CDR2 SYDVKM. V was trimmed by 2 bases and J by 4 bases, leaving 14 bases between them. This CDR3 is built from 15 residues. As DNA, the CDR3 is TGTGCCAGCAGTTTACCCGCAGGGGAGAGCTATGGCTACACCTTC. It yields the protein CASSLPAGESYGYTF.

The rearrangement uses TRBV5-1 and TRBJ2-7, with TRBD1 matching 8 bases. Per germline, CDR1 SGHRS and CDR2 YFSETQ. V gave up 4 bases and J gave up 6 bases; unmatched junction bases: 9. This CDR3 contains 14 residues. This chain's CDR3 is CASSVGQVVGEQYF. The CDR3, as DNA: TGCGCCAGCAGCGTGGGACAGGTCGTGGGCGAGCAGTACTTC.

This chain connects TRBV7-7 to TRBJ2-5; TRBD2 matches at 13 bases. This CDR3 region has 16 residues. V lost 5 bases to trimming and J lost 1 base; unmatched junction nucleotides: 4. Germline V gene lookup returns CDR1 SSHAT and CDR2 FNYEAQ (reference sequence). CDR3 in amino acids: CASSDRLAGGQETQYF. CDR3 sequence (DNA): TGTGCCAGCAGCGACCGACTAGCGGGGGGCCAAGAGACCCAGTACTTC.

The V gene is TRBV7-9, the J gene TRBJ1-1; D uncertain. V shed 4 bases and J shed 5 bases, with 8 bases lying between them. This CDR3 is built from 12 residues. CDR1 is SEHNR and CDR2 is FQNEAQ in the germline V gene (reference sequence). CDR3 DNA sequence: TGTGCCAGCAGCTCTTCGAGGACTGAAGCTTTCTTT. Encoded protein: CASSSSRTEAFF.

This clone appeared a few times. This sequence joins TRBV2 and TRBJ2-3, with 10 bases identical to TRBD1. The CDR3 has 15 amino acids. The germline gives CDR1 SNHLY, CDR2 FYNNEI. V lost 5 bases to trimming and J lost 2 bases; unmatched junction nucleotides: 4. The CDR3 nucleotides read TGTGCCAGCAGTATTAGACAGGGGGCCACAGATACGCAGTATTTT. This sequence encodes CASSIRQGATDTQYF.

The chain uses TRBV10-3 and TRBJ1-1, with 7 bases identical to TRBD1. The CDR3 length is 14 residues. The germline V gene encodes CDR1 ENHRY and CDR2 SYGVKD. J gave up 0 bases and V 4 bases, and 2 bases lay outside the gene matches. The CDR3 nucleotides are TGTGCCATCAGTGGTACAGGGGTGAACACTGAAGCTTTCTTT. Translated: CAISGTGVNTEAFF.

The chain uses TRBV4-2 and TRBJ1-1; TRBD1 matches 7 bases. The CDR3 length is 13 residues. Unmatched junction bases numbered 2, after V lost 4 bases and J lost 3 bases. Germline V lookup: CDR1 LGHNA, CDR2 YNFKEQ. The DNA for the CDR3 is TGTGCCAGCAGCCTTACAGGGGACACTGAAGCTTTCTTT. Encoded protein: CASSLTGDTEAFF.